Given below is one T cell receptor (beta chain) in context. Antigen: not known. This sample is part of a study of T-cell memory formation after mild COVID-19. Study context: Clusters of TCRs were largely donor specific. Study-wide findings and caveats: The CD4+ clones that contracted clustered mainly within CM and EM, and the CD8+ clones concentrated in EMRA. Memory from before infection featured some responding clones, which suggests cross-reactive memory joined.

Germline CDR1 reads MNHNY; CDR2 reads SVGAGI (reference sequence). The CDR3 covers 14 residues. Deletions cut 6 bases from V and 4 bases from J, with 13 bases between. TCRdb re-called the 5' RACE reads with MiXCR, one entry per CDR3 protein. The sample consists of roughly 250,000 distinct CDR3 sequences, 16% of them appearing once. The rearrangement uses TRBV6-6 and TRBJ2-1; unclear D gene. The TCR originated in a young man who had mild COVID-19 (a few samples of this study predate the infection). Cell type and time point are not known. The sequencing sample was made of PBMCs or a T cell subset sorted from them (not recorded which). CDR3 in DNA: TGTGCCAGCAGCCACACGTACACGTACAATGAGCAGTTCTTC. Translating gives CASSHTYTYNEQFF.